The rows below give T cell receptor beta chains drawn from one sample of a study of cytomegalovirus exposure and HLA in healthy donors. Clones were read by immunoSEQ multiplex PCR, and TCRdb kept only the in-frame ones, dropping some. The sample comprises more than 95,000 clones, over 70% of which are singletons, and about 6% rests with the top ten. The sequencing sample was made of PBMCs. Receptor source: a male donor in good health and CMV-seronegative. Each CDR3 is given with its conserved first and last residue. The order of the fields is V gene, clone size, D gene, J gene, CDR3 protein, CDR3 DNA. D genes are given only for firm matches. Size values are once, few and many counts, or a class for expanded clones, and some rows have none.

V gene: TRBV18
clone size: .
D gene: .
J gene: TRBJ2-7
CDR3 protein: CASSPSGPRSEQYF
CDR3 DNA: TGTGCCAGCTCACCAAGCGGGCCGCGTTCCGAGCAGTACTTC

V gene: TRBV5-8
clone size: few
D gene: TRBD1
J gene: TRBJ2-7
CDR3 protein: CASSWGDRGREQYF
CDR3 DNA: TGTGCCAGCAGCTGGGGGGACAGGGGGCGCGAGCAGTACTTC

V gene: TRBV7-3
clone size: once
D gene: TRBD2
J gene: TRBJ2-1
CDR3 protein: CASSPLAGSNNEQFF
CDR3 DNA: TGTGCCAGCAGCCCACTAGCGGGAAGCAACAATGAGCAGTTCTTC

V gene: TRBV28
clone size: few
D gene: .
J gene: TRBJ2-6
CDR3 protein: CASSFWADSGANVLTF
CDR3 DNA: TGTGCCAGCAGTTTTTGGGCAGATTCTGGGGCCAACGTCCTGACTTTC

V gene: TRBV11-3
clone size: .
D gene: TRBD2
J gene: TRBJ2-2
CDR3 protein: CASSLVGTRLGELFF
CDR3 DNA: TGTGCCAGCAGCTTAGTGGGGACTAGGCTCGGGGAGCTGTTTTTT

V gene: TRBV5-1
clone size: .
D gene: TRBD1
J gene: TRBJ2-1
CDR3 protein: CASSLGTGLNEQFF
CDR3 DNA: TGCGCCAGCAGCTTGGGGACAGGGTTGAATGAGCAGTTCTTC

V gene: TRBV23-1
clone size: .
D gene: .
J gene: TRBJ1-2
CDR3 protein: CASSQYQDGYTF
CDR3 DNA: TGCGCCAGCAGTCAATATCAGGATGGCTACACCTTC

V gene: TRBV2
clone size: .
D gene: .
J gene: TRBJ1-5
CDR3 protein: CASRDSSYQPQHF
CDR3 DNA: TGTGCCAGCAGGGACAGCTCTTATCAGCCCCAGCATTTT

V gene: TRBV5-4
clone size: few
D gene: TRBD2
J gene: TRBJ2-7
CDR3 protein: CASSLAGGLASYEQYF
CDR3 DNA: TGTGCCAGCAGCTTGGCCGGGGGACTAGCGTCCTACGAGCAGTACTTC

V gene: TRBV19
clone size: medium-sized
D gene: .
J gene: TRBJ1-1
CDR3 protein: CASSAAAIMNTEAFF
CDR3 DNA: TGTGCCAGTAGTGCTGCTGCGATTATGAACACTGAAGCTTTCTTT

V gene: TRBV5-1
clone size: .
D gene: .
J gene: TRBJ2-1
CDR3 protein: CASSPTYNEQFF
CDR3 DNA: TGCGCCAGCAGCCCCACATACAATGAGCAGTTCTTC

V gene: TRBV2
clone size: few
D gene: .
J gene: TRBJ1-4
CDR3 protein: CASSEASGTGEKLFF
CDR3 DNA: TGTGCCAGCAGTGAAGCGTCCGGGACTGGGGAAAAACTGTTTTTT

V gene: TRBV27
clone size: .
D gene: .
J gene: TRBJ1-2
CDR3 protein: CASRLVGGPTGYGYTF
CDR3 DNA: TGTGCCAGCAGACTCGTCGGGGGGCCCACTGGCTATGGCTACACCTTC

V gene: TRBV27
clone size: .
D gene: .
J gene: TRBJ2-7
CDR3 protein: CASSLGGASEQYF
CDR3 DNA: TGTGCCAGCAGTTTAGGGGGGGCAAGTGAGCAGTACTTC

V gene: TRBV5-6
clone size: .
D gene: .
J gene: TRBJ2-1
CDR3 protein: CASSPIRDKYNEQFF
CDR3 DNA: TGTGCCAGCAGCCCAATCCGGGACAAATACAATGAGCAGTTCTTC

V gene: TRBV6-1
clone size: few
D gene: TRBD2
J gene: TRBJ2-1
CDR3 protein: CASSEFGTSGYNEQFF
CDR3 DNA: TGTGCCAGCAGTGAATTTGGGACTAGCGGGTACAATGAGCAGTTCTTC

V gene: TRBV7-6
clone size: once
D gene: TRBD2
J gene: TRBJ2-3
CDR3 protein: CASSGASGSWGGDTQYF
CDR3 DNA: TGTGCCAGCAGCGGCGCTAGCGGGAGTTGGGGGGGAGATACGCAGTATTTT

V gene: TRBV9
clone size: .
D gene: TRBD1
J gene: TRBJ1-1
CDR3 protein: CASSVAGQGGDTEAFF
CDR3 DNA: TGTGCCAGCAGCGTAGCTGGACAGGGGGGGGACACTGAAGCTTTCTTT

V gene: TRBV9
clone size: once
D gene: TRBD2
J gene: TRBJ2-1
CDR3 protein: CASSVTASGYNEQFF
CDR3 DNA: TGTGCCAGCAGCGTAACGGCTAGCGGATACAATGAGCAGTTCTTC

V gene: TRBV28
clone size: .
D gene: .
J gene: TRBJ1-5
CDR3 protein: CASSRSRPQHF
CDR3 DNA: TGTGCCAGCAGTCGGTCACGGCCCCAGCATTTT

V gene: TRBV27
clone size: once
D gene: .
J gene: TRBJ1-2
CDR3 protein: CASSLSRRDYGYTF
CDR3 DNA: TGTGCCAGCAGTTTATCGAGACGGGACTATGGCTACACCTTC

V gene: TRBV6-1
clone size: .
D gene: .
J gene: TRBJ2-7
CDR3 protein: CASSENRAWEQYF
CDR3 DNA: TGTGCCAGCAGTGAAAACCGAGCCTGGGAGCAGTACTTC

V gene: TRBV27
clone size: .
D gene: TRBD2
J gene: TRBJ2-1
CDR3 protein: CASSFSGGYTGVEQFF
CDR3 DNA: TGTGCCAGCAGTTTTTCGGGAGGCTATACGGGGGTTGAGCAGTTCTTC

V gene: TRBV7-3
clone size: .
D gene: TRBD1
J gene: TRBJ2-7
CDR3 protein: CASSKNRGDEQYF
CDR3 DNA: TGTGCCAGCAGCAAAAACAGGGGAGACGAGCAGTACTTC

V gene: TRBV10-3
clone size: .
D gene: TRBD1
J gene: TRBJ1-1
CDR3 protein: CAISDGQGRFTEAFF
CDR3 DNA: TGTGCCATCAGCGATGGACAGGGTAGGTTTACTGAAGCTTTCTTT

V gene: TRBV6-4
clone size: .
D gene: .
J gene: TRBJ1-1
CDR3 protein: CGYRAQAFF
CDR3 DNA: TGTGGGTACAGGGCTCAAGCTTTCTTT

V gene: TRBV9
clone size: .
D gene: TRBD2
J gene: TRBJ2-7
CDR3 protein: CASSGGLAGEFYEQYF
CDR3 DNA: TGTGCCAGCAGCGGAGGACTAGCGGGAGAGTTCTACGAGCAGTACTTC

V gene: TRBV4-1
clone size: .
D gene: TRBD2
J gene: TRBJ2-2
CDR3 protein: CASSQGAGGPTGELFF
CDR3 DNA: TGCGCCAGCAGCCAAGGAGCGGGAGGGCCGACCGGGGAGCTGTTTTTT

V gene: TRBV7-2
clone size: once
D gene: TRBD1
J gene: TRBJ2-7
CDR3 protein: CASTSYRDRVNEQYF
CDR3 DNA: TGTGCCAGCACCTCGTATCGGGACAGGGTTAACGAGCAGTACTTC

V gene: TRBV30
clone size: once
D gene: .
J gene: TRBJ2-1
CDR3 protein: CAWSKWEEINEQFF
CDR3 DNA: TGTGCCTGGAGTAAGTGGGAGGAGATCAATGAGCAGTTCTTC

V gene: TRBV5-6
clone size: .
D gene: .
J gene: TRBJ2-5
CDR3 protein: CASSLDYSPRETQYF
CDR3 DNA: TGTGCCAGCAGCTTAGACTACTCCCCCAGAGAGACCCAGTACTTC

V gene: TRBV5-1
clone size: .
D gene: TRBD2
J gene: TRBJ2-3
CDR3 protein: CASSRTSGSVDTQYF
CDR3 DNA: TGCGCCAGCAGCCGGACTAGCGGGAGTGTAGATACGCAGTATTTT

V gene: TRBV27
clone size: .
D gene: TRBD2
J gene: TRBJ2-7
CDR3 protein: CASSSSGGHYEQYF
CDR3 DNA: TGTGCCAGCAGTTCTAGCGGAGGGCACTACGAGCAGTACTTC

V gene: TRBV29-1
clone size: once
D gene: .
J gene: TRBJ2-1
CDR3 protein: CSVEITRDNEQFF
CDR3 DNA: TGCAGCGTTGAAATCACCCGGGATAATGAGCAGTTCTTC

V gene: TRBV7-2
clone size: .
D gene: .
J gene: TRBJ2-7
CDR3 protein: CASSYHYEQYF
CDR3 DNA: TGTGCCAGCAGCTATCACTACGAGCAGTACTTC

V gene: TRBV19
clone size: .
D gene: .
J gene: TRBJ2-7
CDR3 protein: CASSTGASYEQYF
CDR3 DNA: TGTGCCAGTAGTACAGGGGCTTCCTACGAGCAGTACTTC

V gene: TRBV6-5
clone size: few
D gene: TRBD1
J gene: TRBJ2-7
CDR3 protein: CASSPDRGPYEQYF
CDR3 DNA: TGTGCCAGCAGTCCCGACAGGGGGCCCTACGAGCAGTACTTC

V gene: TRBV11-2
clone size: .
D gene: .
J gene: TRBJ1-5
CDR3 protein: CASSDLNQPQHF
CDR3 DNA: TGTGCCAGCAGCGACTTGAATCAGCCCCAGCATTTT

V gene: TRBV29-1
clone size: .
D gene: TRBD2
J gene: TRBJ2-1
CDR3 protein: CSVMTSGNNEQFF
CDR3 DNA: TGCAGCGTCATGACTAGCGGAAACAATGAGCAGTTCTTC

V gene: TRBV7-6
clone size: few
D gene: .
J gene: TRBJ2-2
CDR3 protein: CASSLAPGGELFF
CDR3 DNA: TGTGCCAGCAGCTTAGCGCCCGGCGGGGAGCTGTTTTTT

V gene: TRBV6-6
clone size: .
D gene: TRBD1
J gene: TRBJ1-5
CDR3 protein: CASSRVGTGGEPQHF
CDR3 DNA: TGTGCCAGCAGTCGCGTCGGGACAGGGGGAGAGCCCCAGCATTTT

V gene: TRBV7-9
clone size: .
D gene: TRBD2
J gene: TRBJ2-1
CDR3 protein: CASSATSGNSYNEQFF
CDR3 DNA: TGTGCCAGCAGCGCGACTAGCGGGAACTCCTACAATGAGCAGTTCTTC